The present entry profiles one T cell receptor beta chain with its context. Its antigen is unknown. V was shortened by 6 bases and J by 7 bases, with 14 bases between the two germline ends. Germline CDR1 is SEHNR and CDR2 is FQNEAQ (reference sequence). CDR3 length: 13 amino acids. The sample originates from a study of PD-L1 blockade in urothelial cancer. Study overall: Every 3 weeks, patients received intravenous atezolizumab 1,200 mg, beginning 2014. About 90% of the 29 patients were males with bladder-origin urothelial cancer. When blood samples were assessed, the median T cell count was 141,255.

Stated time point: peripheral blood 6 weeks after treatment start. Only in-frame clones appear in the TCRdb table, and some are missing; sequencing was by immunoSEQ multiplex PCR. The sample contains around 46,000 clones, about 88% of which appear only once. Study findings and constraints: Pretreatment blood TCR clonality under the median forecast improved survival.

This material consisted of PBMCs, taken around atezolizumab (anti-PD-L1) treatment. The receptor comes from a man in his fifties or sixties with urothelial cancer. V gene TRBV7-9 combines with J gene TRBJ2-3; perhaps TRBD1 as D (6 bases). The CDR3 bases are TGTGCCAGCAGGGTATTGGACAGTAATACGCAGTATTTT. It yields the protein CASRVLDSNTQYF.